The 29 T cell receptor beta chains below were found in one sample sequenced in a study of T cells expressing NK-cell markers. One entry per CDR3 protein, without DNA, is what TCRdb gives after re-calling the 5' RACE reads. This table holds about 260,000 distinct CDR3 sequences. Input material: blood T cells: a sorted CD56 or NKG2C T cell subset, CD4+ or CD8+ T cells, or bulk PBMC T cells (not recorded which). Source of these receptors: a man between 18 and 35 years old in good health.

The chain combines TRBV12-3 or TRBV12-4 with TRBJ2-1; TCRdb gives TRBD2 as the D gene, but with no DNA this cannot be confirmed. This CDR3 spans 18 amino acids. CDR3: CASSSGPGLAGGRVSQFF.

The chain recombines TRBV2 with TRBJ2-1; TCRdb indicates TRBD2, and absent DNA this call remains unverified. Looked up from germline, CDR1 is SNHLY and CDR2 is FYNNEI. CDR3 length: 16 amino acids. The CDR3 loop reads CASSVTGLASLREQFF.

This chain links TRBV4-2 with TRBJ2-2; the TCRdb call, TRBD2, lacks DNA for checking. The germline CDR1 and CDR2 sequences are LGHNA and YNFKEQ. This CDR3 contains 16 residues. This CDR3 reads CASSQVGRANTGELFF.

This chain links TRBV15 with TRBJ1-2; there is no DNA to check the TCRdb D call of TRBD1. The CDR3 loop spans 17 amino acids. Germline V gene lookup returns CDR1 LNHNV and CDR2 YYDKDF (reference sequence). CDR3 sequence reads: CATSRDGVQGANYGYTF.

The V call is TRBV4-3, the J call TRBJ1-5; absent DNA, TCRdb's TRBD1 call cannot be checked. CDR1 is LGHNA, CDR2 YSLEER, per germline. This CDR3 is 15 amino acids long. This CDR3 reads CASSQGTGGFQPQHF.

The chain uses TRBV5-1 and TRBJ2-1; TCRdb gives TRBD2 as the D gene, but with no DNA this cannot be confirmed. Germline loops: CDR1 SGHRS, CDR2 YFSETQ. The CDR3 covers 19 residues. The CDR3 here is CASSPKPRAGLSSYNEQFF. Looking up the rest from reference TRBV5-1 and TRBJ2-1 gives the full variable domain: KAGVTQTPRYLIKTRGQQVTLSCSPISGHRSVSWYQQTPGQGLQFLFEYFSETQRNKGNFPGRFSGRQFSNSRSEMNVSTLELGDSALYLCASSPKPRAGLSSYNEQFFGPGTRLTVL.

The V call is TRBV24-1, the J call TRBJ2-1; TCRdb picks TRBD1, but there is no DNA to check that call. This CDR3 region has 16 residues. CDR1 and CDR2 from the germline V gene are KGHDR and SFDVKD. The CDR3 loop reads CATSELGQGGGNEQFF.

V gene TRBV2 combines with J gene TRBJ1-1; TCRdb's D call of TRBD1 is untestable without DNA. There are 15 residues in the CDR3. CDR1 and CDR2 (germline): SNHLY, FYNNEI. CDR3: CASRRDSRMNTEAFF.

The CDR3 here is CASSSELGQTEAFF. This chain uses TRBV18 with TRBJ1-1. The germline CDR1 and CDR2 sequences are KGHSH and LQKENI. This CDR3 contains 14 residues.

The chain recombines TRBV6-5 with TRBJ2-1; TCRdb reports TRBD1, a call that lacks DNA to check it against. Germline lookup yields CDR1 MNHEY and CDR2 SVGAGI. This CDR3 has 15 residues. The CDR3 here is CASRNAGPPYNEQFF.

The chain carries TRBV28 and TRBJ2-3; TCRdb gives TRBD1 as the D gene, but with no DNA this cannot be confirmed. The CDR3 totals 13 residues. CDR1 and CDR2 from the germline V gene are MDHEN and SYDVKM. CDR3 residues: CASSPPVPDTQYF.

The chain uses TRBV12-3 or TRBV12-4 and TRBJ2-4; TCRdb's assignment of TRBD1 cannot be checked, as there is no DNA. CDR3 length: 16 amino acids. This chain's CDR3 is CASSLGLWGPKNIQYF.

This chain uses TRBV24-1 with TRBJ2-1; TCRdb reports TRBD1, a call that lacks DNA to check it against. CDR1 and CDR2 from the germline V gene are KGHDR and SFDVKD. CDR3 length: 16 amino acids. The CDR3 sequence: CATSGPDSRSYNEQFF.

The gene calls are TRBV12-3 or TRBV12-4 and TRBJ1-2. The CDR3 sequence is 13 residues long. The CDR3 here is CASRPGPHHGYTF.

The CDR3 is CASSLVSETQYF. The chain has TRBV5-6 and TRBJ2-5. CDR1 SGHDT and CDR2 YYEEEE come from the germline V gene. This CDR3 has 12 residues.

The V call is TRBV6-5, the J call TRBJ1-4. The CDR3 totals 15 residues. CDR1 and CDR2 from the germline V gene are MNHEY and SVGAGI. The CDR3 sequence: CASSLLSGEREKLFF.

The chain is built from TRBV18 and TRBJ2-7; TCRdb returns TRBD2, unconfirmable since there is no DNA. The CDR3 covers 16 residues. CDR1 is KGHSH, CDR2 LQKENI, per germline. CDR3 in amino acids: CASSLRGTSGTGEQYF.

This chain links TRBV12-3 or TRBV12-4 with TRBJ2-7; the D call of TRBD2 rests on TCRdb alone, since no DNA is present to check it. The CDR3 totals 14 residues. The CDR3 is CASSLVLASYEQYF.

CDR3 protein: CATSDRGEAFF. The J gene is TRBJ1-1, the V gene TRBV24-1. Germline values: CDR1 KGHDR, CDR2 SFDVKD. This CDR3 region has 11 residues.

The CDR3 loop is CASSQVKGMNNQPQHF. The rearrangement joins TRBV4-1 to TRBJ1-5. CDR1 MGHRA and CDR2 YSYEKL come from the germline V gene. The CDR3 contains 16 residues.

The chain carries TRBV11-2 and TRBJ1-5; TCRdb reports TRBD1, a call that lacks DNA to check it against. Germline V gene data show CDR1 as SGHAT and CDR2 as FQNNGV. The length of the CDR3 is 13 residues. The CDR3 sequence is CASSLDREQPQHF.

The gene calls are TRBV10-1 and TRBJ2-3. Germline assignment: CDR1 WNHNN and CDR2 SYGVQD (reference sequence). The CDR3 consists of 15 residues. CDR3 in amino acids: CASSESARLGDTQYF.

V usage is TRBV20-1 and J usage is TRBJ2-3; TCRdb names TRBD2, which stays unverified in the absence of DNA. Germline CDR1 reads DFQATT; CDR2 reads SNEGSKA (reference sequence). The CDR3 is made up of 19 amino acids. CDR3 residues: CSARIQGEWREGSTDTQYF.

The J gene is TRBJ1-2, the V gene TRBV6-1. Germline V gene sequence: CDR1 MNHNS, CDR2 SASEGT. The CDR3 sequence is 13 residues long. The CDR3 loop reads CASSEDTSEGYTF.

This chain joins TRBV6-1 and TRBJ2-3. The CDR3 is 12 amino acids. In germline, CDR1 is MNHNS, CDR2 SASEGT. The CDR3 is CASSEGTLTQYF.

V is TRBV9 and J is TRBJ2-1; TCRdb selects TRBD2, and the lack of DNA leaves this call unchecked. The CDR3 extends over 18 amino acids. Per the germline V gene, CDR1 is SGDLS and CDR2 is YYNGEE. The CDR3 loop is CASSVALQGWASPVEQFF.

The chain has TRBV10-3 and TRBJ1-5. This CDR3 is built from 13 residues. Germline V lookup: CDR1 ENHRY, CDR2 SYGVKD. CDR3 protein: CATGLESNQPQHF.

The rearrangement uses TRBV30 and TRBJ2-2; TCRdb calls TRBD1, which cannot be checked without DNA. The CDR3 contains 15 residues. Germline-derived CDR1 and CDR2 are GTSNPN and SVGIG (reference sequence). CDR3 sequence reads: CAWSRGQGGAGELFF.

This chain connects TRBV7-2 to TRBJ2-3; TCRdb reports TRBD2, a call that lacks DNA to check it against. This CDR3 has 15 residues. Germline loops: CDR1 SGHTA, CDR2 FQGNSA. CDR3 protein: CASTWTSGMVDTQYF.